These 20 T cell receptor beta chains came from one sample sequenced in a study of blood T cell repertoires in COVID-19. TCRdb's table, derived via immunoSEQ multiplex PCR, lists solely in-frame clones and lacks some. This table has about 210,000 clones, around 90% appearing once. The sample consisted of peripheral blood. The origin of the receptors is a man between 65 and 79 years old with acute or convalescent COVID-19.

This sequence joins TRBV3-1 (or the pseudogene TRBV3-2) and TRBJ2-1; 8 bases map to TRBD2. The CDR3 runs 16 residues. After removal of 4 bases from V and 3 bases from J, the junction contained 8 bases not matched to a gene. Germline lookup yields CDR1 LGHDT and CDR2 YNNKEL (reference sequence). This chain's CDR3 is CASSLSGTRDYNEQFF. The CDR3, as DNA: TGTGCCAGCAGCCTTTCCGGGACTAGGGACTACAATGAGCAGTTCTTC.

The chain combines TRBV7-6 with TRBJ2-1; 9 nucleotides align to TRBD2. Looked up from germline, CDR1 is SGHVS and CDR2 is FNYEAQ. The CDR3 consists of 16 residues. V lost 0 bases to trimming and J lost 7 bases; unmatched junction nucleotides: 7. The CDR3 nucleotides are TGTGCCAGCAGCTTAGCGAGGCTAGCGGGAATGAATGAGCAGTTCTTC. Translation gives CASSLARLAGMNEQFF.

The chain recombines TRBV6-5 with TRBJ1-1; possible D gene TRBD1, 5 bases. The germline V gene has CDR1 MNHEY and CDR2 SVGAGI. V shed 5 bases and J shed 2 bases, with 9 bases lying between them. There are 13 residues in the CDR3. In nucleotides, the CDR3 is TGTGCCAGCAGTCTCCAGGGTAACACTGAAGCTTTCTTT. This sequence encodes CASSLQGNTEAFF.

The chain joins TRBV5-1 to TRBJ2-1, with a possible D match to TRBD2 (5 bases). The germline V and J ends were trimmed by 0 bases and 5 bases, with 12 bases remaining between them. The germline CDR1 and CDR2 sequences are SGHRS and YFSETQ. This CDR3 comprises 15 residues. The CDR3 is CASSLAPGGNNEQFF. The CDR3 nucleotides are TGCGCCAGCAGCTTGGCCCCAGGAGGCAACAATGAGCAGTTCTTC.

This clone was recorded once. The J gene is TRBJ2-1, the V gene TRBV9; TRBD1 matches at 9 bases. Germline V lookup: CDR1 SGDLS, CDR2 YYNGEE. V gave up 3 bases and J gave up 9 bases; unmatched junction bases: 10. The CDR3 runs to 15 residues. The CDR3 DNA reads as TGTGCCAGCAGCGCAACCGGGACAGGGAATGGTGAGCAGTTCTTC. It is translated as CASSATGTGNGEQFF.

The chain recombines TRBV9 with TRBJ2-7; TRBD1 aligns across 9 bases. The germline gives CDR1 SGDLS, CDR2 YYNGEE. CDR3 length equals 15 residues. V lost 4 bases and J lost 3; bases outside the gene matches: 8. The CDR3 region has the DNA TGTGCCAGCAGCATTGGACAGGGGCCAAACTACGAGCAGTACTTC. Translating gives CASSIGQGPNYEQYF.

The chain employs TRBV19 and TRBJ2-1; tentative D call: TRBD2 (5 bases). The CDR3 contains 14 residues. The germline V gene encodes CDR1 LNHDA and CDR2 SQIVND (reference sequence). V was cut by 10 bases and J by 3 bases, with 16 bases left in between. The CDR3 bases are TGTGCCACCCGGAGGCGTACCTACTACAATGAGCAGTTCTTC. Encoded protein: CATRRRTYYNEQFF. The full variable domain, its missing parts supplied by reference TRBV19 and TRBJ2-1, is DGGITQSPKYLFRKEGQNVTLSCEQNLNHDAMYWYRQDPGQGLRLIYYSQIVNDFQKGDIAEGYSVSREKKESFPLTVTSAQKNPTAFYLCATRRRTYYNEQFFGPGTRLTVL.

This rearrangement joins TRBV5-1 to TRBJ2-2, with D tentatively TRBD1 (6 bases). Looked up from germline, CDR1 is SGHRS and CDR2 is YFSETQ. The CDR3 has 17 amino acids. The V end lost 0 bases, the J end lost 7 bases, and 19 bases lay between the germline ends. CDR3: CASSLARGSGEVGELFF. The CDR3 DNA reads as TGCGCCAGCAGCTTGGCCAGGGGCAGCGGTGAGGTCGGGGAGCTGTTTTTT.

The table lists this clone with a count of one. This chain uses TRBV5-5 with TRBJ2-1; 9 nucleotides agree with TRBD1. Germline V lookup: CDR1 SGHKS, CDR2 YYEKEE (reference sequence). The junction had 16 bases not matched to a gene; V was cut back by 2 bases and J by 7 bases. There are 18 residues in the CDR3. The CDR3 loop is CASSLFGGKTGGTNEQFF. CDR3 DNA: TGTGCCAGCAGCTTATTTGGCGGGAAGACAGGGGGGACAAATGAGCAGTTCTTC.

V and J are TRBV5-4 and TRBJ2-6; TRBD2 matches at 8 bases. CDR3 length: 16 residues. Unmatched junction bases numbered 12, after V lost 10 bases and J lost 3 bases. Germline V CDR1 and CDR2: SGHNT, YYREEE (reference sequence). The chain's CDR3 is CAGRAGGPGGANVLTF. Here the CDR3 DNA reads TGTGCCGGGCGGGCGGGAGGACCGGGTGGGGCCAACGTCCTGACTTTC.

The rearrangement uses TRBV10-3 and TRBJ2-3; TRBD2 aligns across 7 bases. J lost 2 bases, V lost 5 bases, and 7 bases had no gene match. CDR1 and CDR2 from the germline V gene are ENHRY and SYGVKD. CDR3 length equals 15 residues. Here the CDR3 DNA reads TGTGCCATCAGTCCCACCGGGACTAACACAGATACGCAGTATTTT. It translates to CAISPTGTNTDTQYF.

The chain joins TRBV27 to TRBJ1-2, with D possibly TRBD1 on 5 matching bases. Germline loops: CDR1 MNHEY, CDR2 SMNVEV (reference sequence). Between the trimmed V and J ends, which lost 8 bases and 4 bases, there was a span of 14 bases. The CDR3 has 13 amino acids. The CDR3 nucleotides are TGTGCCAGCGGCCGACAGCCCGGCTATGGCTACACCTTC. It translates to CASGRQPGYGYTF.

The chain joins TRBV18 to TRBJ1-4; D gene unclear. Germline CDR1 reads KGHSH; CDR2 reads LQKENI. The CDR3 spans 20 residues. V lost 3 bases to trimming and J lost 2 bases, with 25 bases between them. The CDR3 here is CASSPTPGPGLAGTNEKLFF. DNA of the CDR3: TGTGCCAGCTCACCGACGCCGGGCCCCGGGTTGGCGGGTACTAATGAAAAACTGTTTTTT.

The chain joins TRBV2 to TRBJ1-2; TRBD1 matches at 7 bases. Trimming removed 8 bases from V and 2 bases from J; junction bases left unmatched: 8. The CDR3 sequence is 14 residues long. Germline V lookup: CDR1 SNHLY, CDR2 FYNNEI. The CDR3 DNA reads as TGTGCCAGCTTTACAGGGGCATGGAACTATGGCTACACCTTC. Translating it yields CASFTGAWNYGYTF.

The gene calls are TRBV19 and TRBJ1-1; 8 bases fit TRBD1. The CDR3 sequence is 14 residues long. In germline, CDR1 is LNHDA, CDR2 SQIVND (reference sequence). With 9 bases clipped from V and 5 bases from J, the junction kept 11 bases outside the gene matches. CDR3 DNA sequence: TGTGCCAGCCGGGACAGGATGCTTGAAACTGAAGCTTTCTTT. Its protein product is CASRDRMLETEAFF.

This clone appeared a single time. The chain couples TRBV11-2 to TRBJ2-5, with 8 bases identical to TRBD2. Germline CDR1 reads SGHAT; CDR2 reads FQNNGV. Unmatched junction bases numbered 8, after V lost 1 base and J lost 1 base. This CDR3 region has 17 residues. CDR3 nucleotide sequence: TGTGCCAGCAGCTTAGGCCGGGCTAGCGGGTTCCAAGAGACCCAGTACTTC. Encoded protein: CASSLGRASGFQETQYF.

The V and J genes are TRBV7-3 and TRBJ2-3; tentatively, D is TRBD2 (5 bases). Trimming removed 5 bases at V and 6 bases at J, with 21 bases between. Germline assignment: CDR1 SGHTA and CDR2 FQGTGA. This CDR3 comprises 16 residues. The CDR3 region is CASSPRVVRTGDTQYF. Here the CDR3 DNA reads TGTGCCAGCAGCCCCCGCGTCGTCCGCACGGGGGATACGCAGTATTTT.

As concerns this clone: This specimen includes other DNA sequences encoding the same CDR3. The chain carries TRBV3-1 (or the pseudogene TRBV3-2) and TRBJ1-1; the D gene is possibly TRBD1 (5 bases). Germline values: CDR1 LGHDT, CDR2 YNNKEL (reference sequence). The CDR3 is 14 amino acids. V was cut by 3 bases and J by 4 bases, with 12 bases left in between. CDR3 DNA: TGTGCCAGCAGCCAGGGGGGAAGGGGCACTGAAGCTTTCTTT. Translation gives CASSQGGRGTEAFF.

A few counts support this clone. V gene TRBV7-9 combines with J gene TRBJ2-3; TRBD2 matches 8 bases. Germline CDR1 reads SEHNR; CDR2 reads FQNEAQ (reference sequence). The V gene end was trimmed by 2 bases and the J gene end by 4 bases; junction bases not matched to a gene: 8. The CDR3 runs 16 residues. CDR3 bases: TGTGCCAGCAGCTTATATGGGACTAGTCCCCCAGATACGCAGTATTTT. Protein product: CASSLYGTSPPDTQYF.

This CDR3 is CASRSYRDRDYGYTF. DNA of the CDR3: TGTGCCAGCAGATCTTACCGGGACAGGGACTATGGCTACACCTTC. This chain joins TRBV3-1 (or the pseudogene TRBV3-2) and TRBJ1-2, with 9 bases aligning to TRBD1. The CDR3 totals 15 residues. Per germline, CDR1 LGHDT and CDR2 YNNKEL (reference sequence). The junction had 8 bases not matched to a gene; V was cut back by 6 bases and J by 3 bases.